Given below is one TCR beta chain in context. Antigen unknown. The ends were cut back, 3 bases at V and 2 bases at J, with 20 bases in the middle. This CDR3 comprises 17 residues. Germline CDR1 LNHDA, CDR2 SQIVND (reference sequence). The data stem from a study of T cell clonotyping in hematopoietic cell transplantation. TCRdb keeps only in-frame clones here, not all; method: immunoSEQ multiplex PCR. The sample shows a few thousand clones, just under 90% of them seen only once. Overall study results and limits: No sorting was done, leaving CD4 and CD8 contributions mixed.

The sequence was obtained from a male patient between 65 and 85 years old who had an allogeneic stem cell transplant from an unrelated donor, so T cells may come from the graft donor. Some clones in this sample may be carry-over from other donors' samples. The sequences come from peripheral blood mononuclear cells, collected 100 days after allogeneic stem cell transplant. The V and J genes are TRBV19 and TRBJ2-7, with D possibly matching TRBD2 (6 bases). As DNA, the CDR3 is TGTGCCAGTAGTATCTTCGGTGTGGGACTCACCCCCTACGAGCAGTACTTC. This codes for CASSIFGVGLTPYEQYF.